This record concerns one T cell receptor (beta chain) sequence. Trimming cost V 4 bases and J 2 bases; bases outside gene matches: 5. The CDR3 length is 15 residues. Per the germline V gene, CDR1 is SQVTM and CDR2 is ANQGSEA. Original handling: Amplification of reference gene primers was used by the study to estimate nucleated cell counts. Clones were read by immunoSEQ multiplex PCR, and TCRdb kept only the in-frame ones, dropping some. That table furnishes V, J and clone size, whereas the DNA furnished D and trimming. This table holds about 260,000 clones, around 87% found once. The data belong to a study of blood T cell repertoires in COVID-19. Study summary: COVID-19 samples, acute and convalescent, were from the United States, Italy and Spain.

Specimen: peripheral blood. The gene calls are TRBV29-1 and TRBJ1-5; the match to TRBD1 covers 10 bases. This receptor was identified in a woman aged 45-65 years with acute or convalescent COVID-19. CDR3 region: CSVVTGGGRNQPQHF. CDR3 DNA: TGCAGCGTTGTGACAGGGGGCGGTCGCAATCAGCCCCAGCATTTT.